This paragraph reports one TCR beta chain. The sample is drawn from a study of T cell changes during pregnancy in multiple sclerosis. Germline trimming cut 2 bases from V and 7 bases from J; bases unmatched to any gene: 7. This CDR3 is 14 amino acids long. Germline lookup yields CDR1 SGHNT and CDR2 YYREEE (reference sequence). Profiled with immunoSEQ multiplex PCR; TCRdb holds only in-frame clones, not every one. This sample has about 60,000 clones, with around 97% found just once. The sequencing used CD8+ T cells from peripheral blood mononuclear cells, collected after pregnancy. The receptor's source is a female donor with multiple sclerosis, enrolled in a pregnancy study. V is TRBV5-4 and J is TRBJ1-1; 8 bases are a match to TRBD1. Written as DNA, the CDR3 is TGTGCCAGCAGCTTTGGACAGGGTGGTAATGAAGCTTTCTTT. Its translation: CASSFGQGGNEAFF. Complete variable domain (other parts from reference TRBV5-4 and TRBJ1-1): ETGVTQSPTHLIKTRGQQVTLRCSSQSGHNTVSWYQQALGQGPQFIFQYYREEENGRGNFPPRFSGLQFPNYSSELNVNALELDDSALYLCASSFGQGGNEAFFGQGTRLTVV.